Listed here is a single TCR beta chain. What it binds is not known. Relative to the germline gene, one junction end is altered; a read error may explain this. CDR3 length equals 16 residues. Germline V gene sequence: CDR1 SGHKS, CDR2 YYEKEE (reference sequence). These data come from a study of human T cells and chemical hapten exposure. In the study overall: Sensitization employed 2% DPC on about 2 cm by about 2 cm of upper inner arm skin.

Study results and limitations: High-frequency TCRs, those above 1 in 1000, stayed the same after DPC sensitization. Versus controls, significantly more large CDR3 similarity clusters arose from expanded TCRs.

TCRdb reprocessed the RACE reads via MiXCR and lists one record per CDR3 protein. Of about 64,000 distinct CDR3 sequences listed, 11% were seen once; the top ten hold roughly 4%. Time point here: pre-sensitization, week 0. Described treatment: therapeutic diphenylcyclopropenone sensitization with weekly scalp DPC. Every donor had alopecia and was 18 to 70 years old; all were suitable for DPC. The chain has TRBV5-5 and TRBJ1-4, with 8 bases that match TRBD1. This material consisted of whole blood, taken in connection with sensitization to the hapten diphenylcyclopropenone (DPC). The sequence came from a woman between 40 and 50 years old with alopecia areata. Some clones in this sample may be carry-over from other donors' samples. CDR3 coding DNA: TGTGCCAGCAGCTTGCCCTCACAGGGGGTAGGAGGTGAACTGATTTTT. Translated: CASSLPSQGVGGELIF.